These T cell receptor beta chains were read from a single sample in a study of T cell repertoires in cytomegalovirus infection. TCRdb passed the reads through MiXCR, listing each CDR3 protein once. The table lists fewer than 550,000 distinct CDR3 sequences, more than 25% of them singletons. The sample was PBMCs. All receptors derive from a human donor in good health (CMV status not recorded). Some clones in this sample may be carry-over from other donors' samples. The CDR3 runs from the conserved cysteine through the conserved F or W. Each record gives: J gene, D gene, clone size, V gene, CDR3 protein, CDR3 DNA. The D gene is left open where the match is weak. For some rows the clone size is stated as once, few or many, or as a class when expanded; others skip it.

J: TRBJ2-6; D: NA; size: NA; V: TRBV4-3; CDR3: CASSQESRSANVLTF; DNA: TGCGCCAGCAGCCAAGAATCTAGGAGTGCCAACGTCCTGACTTTC
J: TRBJ1-5; D: NA; size: NA; V: TRBV4-1; CDR3: CASSQVKGNSNQPQHF; DNA: TGCGCCAGCAGCCAAGTAAAGGGGAATAGCAATCAGCCCCAGCATTTT
J: TRBJ1-1; D: NA; size: once; V: TRBV7-4; CDR3: CASSLAAGRGNTEAFF; DNA: TGTGCCAGCAGCTTAGCCGCGGGCCGGGGGAACACTGAAGCTTTCTTT
J: TRBJ2-3; D: TRBD1; size: NA; V: TRBV3-1; CDR3: CASSQTGLGTDTQYF; DNA: TGTGCCAGCAGCCAGACAGGGTTGGGCACAGATACGCAGTATTTT
J: TRBJ2-7; D: NA; size: many; V: TRBV7-2; CDR3: CASSSRLLRYEQYF; DNA: TGTGCCAGCAGCTCCCGCCTTCTACGGTACGAGCAGTACTTC
J: TRBJ2-1; D: TRBD2; size: many; V: TRBV7-2; CDR3: CASSLVPGGRGPNEQFF; DNA: TGTGCCAGCAGCTTAGTGCCGGGCGGGAGAGGACCTAATGAGCAGTTCTTC
J: TRBJ2-7; D: NA; size: few; V: TRBV28; CDR3: CASSRAGQAREQYF; DNA: TGTGCCAGCAGTCGGGCGGGCCAAGCTCGGGAGCAGTACTTC
J: TRBJ2-1; D: NA; size: many; V: TRBV7-8; CDR3: CASSPPRGGGNEQFF; DNA: TGTGCCAGCAGCCCACCGCGGGGAGGGGGGAATGAGCAGTTCTTC
J: TRBJ2-2; D: NA; size: few; V: TRBV10-1; CDR3: CASSAYRDNTGELFF; DNA: TGCGCCAGCAGTGCATACAGGGATAATACCGGGGAGCTGTTTTTT
J: TRBJ2-3; D: NA; size: NA; V: TRBV4-3; CDR3: CASSQDDFTGSTDTQYF; DNA: TGCGCCAGCAGCCAAGACGACTTCACCGGGAGCACAGATACGCAGTATTTT
J: TRBJ1-4; D: NA; size: many; V: TRBV7-2; CDR3: CASSLARTAGEKLFF; DNA: TGTGCCAGCAGCTTAGCACGGACAGCGGGTGAAAAACTGTTTTTT
J: TRBJ2-1; D: TRBD2; size: many; V: TRBV6-1; CDR3: CASSRLADSYNEQFF; DNA: TGTGCCAGCAGTCGACTAGCGGACTCCTACAATGAGCAGTTCTTC
J: TRBJ1-2; D: TRBD1; size: NA; V: TRBV28; CDR3: CASSYGTGGRDYGYTF; DNA: TGTGCCAGCAGCTACGGGACAGGCGGGCGGGACTATGGCTACACCTTC
J: TRBJ2-5; D: TRBD2; size: many; V: TRBV7-2; CDR3: CASSLVQFAGQREQETQYF; DNA: TGTGCCAGCAGCTTAGTTCAATTCGCGGGTCAGCGGGAACAAGAGACCCAGTACTTC
J: TRBJ1-3; D: NA; size: few; V: TRBV4-2; CDR3: CASSQDSSGAGNTIYF; DNA: TGTGCCAGCAGCCAAGATTCTTCAGGGGCTGGAAACACCATATATTTT
J: TRBJ2-4; D: NA; size: many; V: TRBV7-2; CDR3: CASSSAPPKQYF; DNA: TGTGCCAGCAGCTCCGCCCCCCCCAAGCAGTACTTC
J: TRBJ2-5; D: NA; size: NA; V: TRBV6-8; CDR3: CASSYARGRQETQYF; DNA: TGTGCCAGCAGTTACGCCAGGGGCCGGCAGGAGACCCAGTACTTC
J: TRBJ2-1; D: NA; size: NA; V: TRBV20-1; CDR3: CSASVPGEQFF; DNA: TGCAGTGCTAGCGTCCCTGGCGAGCAGTTCTTC
J: TRBJ1-1; D: NA; size: NA; V: TRBV19; CDR3: CATTGPGARNTEAFF; DNA: TGTGCCACCACCGGCCCAGGGGCGCGGAACACTGAAGCTTTCTTT
J: TRBJ1-3; D: TRBD1; size: few; V: TRBV29-1; CDR3: CSVGKGTGEGNTIYF; DNA: TGCAGCGTCGGGAAGGGGACAGGGGAAGGAAACACCATATATTTT
J: TRBJ2-7; D: TRBD2; size: many; V: TRBV7-2; CDR3: CASSLELADSYEQYF; DNA: TGTGCCAGCAGCTTAGAGCTAGCGGACTCCTACGAGCAGTACTTC
J: TRBJ1-2; D: NA; size: NA; V: TRBV6-2/TRBV6-3; CDR3: CASSYTYGYTF; DNA: TGTGCCAGCAGTTATACGTATGGCTACACCTTC
J: TRBJ1-5; D: NA; size: once; V: TRBV6-2/TRBV6-3; CDR3: CASSLRRARRNQPQHF; DNA: TGTGCCAGCAGTCTCAGGAGGGCCCGACGCAATCAGCCCCAGCATTTT
J: TRBJ2-3; D: TRBD2; size: many; V: TRBV7-2; CDR3: CASSIAGGSTDTQYF; DNA: TGTGCCAGCTCCATAGCGGGAGGTAGCACAGATACGCAGTATTTT
J: TRBJ2-3; D: NA; size: NA; V: TRBV7-8; CDR3: CASSRSLRGSTDTQYF; DNA: TGTGCCAGCAGCCGGAGCCTTCGGGGGAGCACAGATACGCAGTATTTT
J: TRBJ2-5; D: TRBD2; size: NA; V: TRBV20-1; CDR3: CSARGGGYETQYF; DNA: TGCAGTGCTAGAGGGGGGGGTTATGAGACCCAGTACTTC
J: TRBJ2-6; D: NA; size: few; V: TRBV6-2/TRBV6-3; CDR3: CASSEHSGANVLTF; DNA: TGTGCCAGCAGCGAACACTCTGGGGCCAACGTCCTGACTTTC
J: TRBJ2-1; D: TRBD1; size: NA; V: TRBV28; CDR3: CASSRVGQGMDEQFF; DNA: TGTGCCAGCAGCCGAGTAGGACAGGGAATGGATGAGCAGTTCTTC
J: TRBJ1-5; D: TRBD1; size: few; V: TRBV4-1; CDR3: CASSHPQGANQPQHF; DNA: TGCGCCAGCAGCCACCCACAGGGGGCCAATCAGCCCCAGCATTTT
J: TRBJ2-7; D: NA; size: many; V: TRBV7-2; CDR3: CASSGVETDYEQYF; DNA: TGTGCCAGCAGCGGAGTCGAAACGGACTACGAGCAGTACTTC
J: TRBJ2-5; D: NA; size: NA; V: TRBV11-1; CDR3: CASSPIRDSEETQYF; DNA: TGTGCCAGCAGCCCTATTCGGGATTCGGAGGAGACCCAGTACTTC
J: TRBJ2-4; D: NA; size: NA; V: TRBV2; CDR3: CASSGSGSENIQYF; DNA: TGTGCCAGCAGTGGGTCGGGGTCAGAAAACATTCAGTACTTC
J: TRBJ1-5; D: TRBD1; size: many; V: TRBV7-8; CDR3: CASSLAGQGWNQPQHF; DNA: TGTGCCAGCAGCTTAGCCGGACAGGGTTGGAATCAGCCCCAGCATTTT
J: TRBJ2-5; D: TRBD1; size: many; V: TRBV2; CDR3: CASRDRVGETQYF; DNA: TGTGCCAGCAGGGACAGGGTTGGAGAGACCCAGTACTTC
J: TRBJ2-1; D: TRBD2; size: few; V: TRBV20-1; CDR3: CSARSLSGNFNEQFF; DNA: TGCAGTGCTAGGAGTCTTAGCGGGAATTTCAATGAGCAGTTCTTC
J: TRBJ1-2; D: NA; size: many; V: TRBV7-6; CDR3: CASSQQASDGYTF; DNA: TGTGCCAGCAGCCAACAGGCCTCGGATGGCTACACCTTC